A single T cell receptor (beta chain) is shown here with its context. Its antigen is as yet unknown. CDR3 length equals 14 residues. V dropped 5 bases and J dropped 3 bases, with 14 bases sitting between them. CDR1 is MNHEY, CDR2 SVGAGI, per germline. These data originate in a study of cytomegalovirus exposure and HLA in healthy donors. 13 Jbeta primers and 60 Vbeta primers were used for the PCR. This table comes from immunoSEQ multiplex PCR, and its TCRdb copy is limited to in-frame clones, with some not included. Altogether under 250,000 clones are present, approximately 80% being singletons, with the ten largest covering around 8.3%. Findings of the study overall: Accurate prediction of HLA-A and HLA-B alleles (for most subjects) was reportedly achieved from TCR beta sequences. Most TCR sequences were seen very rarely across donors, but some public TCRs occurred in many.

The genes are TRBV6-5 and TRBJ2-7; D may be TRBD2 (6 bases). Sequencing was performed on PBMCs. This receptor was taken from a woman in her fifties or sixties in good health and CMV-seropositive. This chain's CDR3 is CASSRLAGNYEQYF. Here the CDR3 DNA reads TGTGCCAGCAGTCGCCTGGCGGGGAACTACGAGCAGTACTTC.